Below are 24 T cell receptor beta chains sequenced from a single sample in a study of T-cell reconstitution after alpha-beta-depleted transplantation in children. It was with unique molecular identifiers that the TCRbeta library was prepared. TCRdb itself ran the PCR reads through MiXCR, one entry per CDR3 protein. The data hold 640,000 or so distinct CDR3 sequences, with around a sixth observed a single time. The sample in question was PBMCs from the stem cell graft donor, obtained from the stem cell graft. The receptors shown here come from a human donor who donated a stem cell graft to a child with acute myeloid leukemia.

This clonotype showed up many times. The CDR3 nucleotides read TGCAGCGTCTCCCGGGACGGTGGGAATGAAAAACTGTTTTTT. Its protein is CSVSRDGGNEKLFF. V usage is TRBV29-1 and J usage is TRBJ1-4, with a tentative D call TRBD1 (5 bases). The germline V and J ends were trimmed by 6 bases and 5 bases, with 16 bases remaining between them. Germline loops: CDR1 SQVTM, CDR2 ANQGSEA. This CDR3 spans 14 amino acids.

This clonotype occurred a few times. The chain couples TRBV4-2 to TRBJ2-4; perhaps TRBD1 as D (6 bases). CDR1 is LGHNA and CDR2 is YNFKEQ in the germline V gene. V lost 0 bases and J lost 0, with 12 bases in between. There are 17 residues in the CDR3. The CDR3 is CASSQDRTDLAKNIQYF. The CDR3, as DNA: TGTGCCAGCAGCCAAGACCGGACAGACTTAGCCAAAAACATTCAGTACTTC.

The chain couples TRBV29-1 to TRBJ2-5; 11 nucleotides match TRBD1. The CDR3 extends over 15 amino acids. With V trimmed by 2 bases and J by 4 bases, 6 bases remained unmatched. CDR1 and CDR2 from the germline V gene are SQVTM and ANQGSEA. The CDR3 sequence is CSVEHGTGGTETQYF. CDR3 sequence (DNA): TGCAGCGTTGAACACGGGACAGGGGGGACAGAGACCCAGTACTTC. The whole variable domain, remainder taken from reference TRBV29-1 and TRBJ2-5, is SAVISQKPSRDICQRGTSLTIQCQVDSQVTMMFWYRQQPGQSLTLIATANQGSEATYESGFVIDKFPISRPNLTFSTLTVSNMSPEDSSIYLCSVEHGTGGTETQYFGPGTRLLVL.

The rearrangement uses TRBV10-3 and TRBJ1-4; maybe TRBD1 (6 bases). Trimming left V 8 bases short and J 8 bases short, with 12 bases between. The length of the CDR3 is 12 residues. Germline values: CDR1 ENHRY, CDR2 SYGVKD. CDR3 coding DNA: TGTGCCATCGGGACACTGGGCGAAAAACTGTTTTTT. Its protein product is CAIGTLGEKLFF.

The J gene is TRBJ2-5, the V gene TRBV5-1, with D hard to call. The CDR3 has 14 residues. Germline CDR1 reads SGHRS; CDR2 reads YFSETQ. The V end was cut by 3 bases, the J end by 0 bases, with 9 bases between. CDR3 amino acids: CASSSPRNQETQYF. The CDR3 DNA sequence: TGCGCCAGCAGCTCCCCTCGGAACCAAGAGACCCAGTACTTC.

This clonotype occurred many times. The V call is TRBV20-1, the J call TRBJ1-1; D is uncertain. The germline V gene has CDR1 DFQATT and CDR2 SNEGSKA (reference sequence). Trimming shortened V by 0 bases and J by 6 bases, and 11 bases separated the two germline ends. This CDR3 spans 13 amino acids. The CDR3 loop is CSARDASPPEAFF. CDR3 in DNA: TGCAGTGCTAGAGATGCGTCCCCCCCTGAAGCTTTCTTT.

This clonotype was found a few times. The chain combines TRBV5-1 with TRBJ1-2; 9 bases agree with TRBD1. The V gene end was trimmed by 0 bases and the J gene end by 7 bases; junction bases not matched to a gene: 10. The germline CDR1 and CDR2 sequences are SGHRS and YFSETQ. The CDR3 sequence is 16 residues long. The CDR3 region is CASSLESPGQGLGYTF. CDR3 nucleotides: TGCGCCAGCAGCTTGGAATCACCGGGACAGGGCCTTGGCTACACCTTC.

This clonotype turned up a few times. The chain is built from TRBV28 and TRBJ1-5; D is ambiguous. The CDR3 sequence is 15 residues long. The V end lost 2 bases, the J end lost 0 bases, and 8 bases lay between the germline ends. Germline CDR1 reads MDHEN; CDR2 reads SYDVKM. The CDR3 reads CASSLRAVSNQPQHF. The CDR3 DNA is TGTGCCAGCAGTTTACGTGCCGTTAGCAATCAGCCCCAGCATTTT.

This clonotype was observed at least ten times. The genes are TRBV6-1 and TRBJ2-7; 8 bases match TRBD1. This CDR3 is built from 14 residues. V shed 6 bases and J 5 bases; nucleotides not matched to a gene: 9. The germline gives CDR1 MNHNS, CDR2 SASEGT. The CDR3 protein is CASRSGTGPHEQYF. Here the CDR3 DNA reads TGTGCCAGCAGATCCGGGACAGGTCCCCACGAGCAGTACTTC.

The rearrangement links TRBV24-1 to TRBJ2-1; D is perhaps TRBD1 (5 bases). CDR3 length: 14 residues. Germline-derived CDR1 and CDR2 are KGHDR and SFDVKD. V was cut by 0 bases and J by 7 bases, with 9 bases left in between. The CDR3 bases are TGTGCCACCAGTGATTTGCACAGGCCTAATGAGCAGTTCTTC. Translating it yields CATSDLHRPNEQFF.

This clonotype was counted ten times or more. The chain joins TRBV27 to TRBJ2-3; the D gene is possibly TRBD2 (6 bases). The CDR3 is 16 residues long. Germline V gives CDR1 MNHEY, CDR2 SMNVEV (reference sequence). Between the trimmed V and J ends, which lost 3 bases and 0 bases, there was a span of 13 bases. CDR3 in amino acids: CASSLELAASTDTQYF. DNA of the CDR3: TGTGCCAGCAGTTTGGAATTAGCGGCTAGCACAGATACGCAGTATTTT.

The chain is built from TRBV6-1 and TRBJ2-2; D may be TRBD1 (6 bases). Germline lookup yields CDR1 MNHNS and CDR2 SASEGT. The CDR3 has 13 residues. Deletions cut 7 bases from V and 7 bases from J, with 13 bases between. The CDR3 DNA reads TGTGCCAGCAACCTCAGGGGAATCGGGGAGCTGTTTTTT. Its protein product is CASNLRGIGELFF.

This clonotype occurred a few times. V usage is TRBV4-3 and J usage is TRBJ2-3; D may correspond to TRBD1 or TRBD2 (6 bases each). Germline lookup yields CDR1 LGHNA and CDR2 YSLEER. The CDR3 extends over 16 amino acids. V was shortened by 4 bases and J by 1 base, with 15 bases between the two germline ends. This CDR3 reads CASSLQRGQGTDTQYF. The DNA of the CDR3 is TGCGCCAGCAGCCTCCAACGGGGGCAGGGCACAGATACGCAGTATTTT.

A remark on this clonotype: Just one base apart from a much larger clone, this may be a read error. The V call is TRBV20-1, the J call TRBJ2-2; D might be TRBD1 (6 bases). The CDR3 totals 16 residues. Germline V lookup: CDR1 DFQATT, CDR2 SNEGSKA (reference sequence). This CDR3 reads CSDREISTGLTGELFF. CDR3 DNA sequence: TGCAGTGATAGAGAGATTAGCACAGGGTTAACCGGGGAGCTGTTTTTT.

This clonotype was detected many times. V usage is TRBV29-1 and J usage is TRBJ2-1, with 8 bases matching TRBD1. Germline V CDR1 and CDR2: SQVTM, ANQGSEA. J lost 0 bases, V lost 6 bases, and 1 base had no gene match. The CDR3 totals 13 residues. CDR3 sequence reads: CSVDRDSYNEQFF. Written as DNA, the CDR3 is TGCAGCGTGGACAGGGACTCCTACAATGAGCAGTTCTTC.

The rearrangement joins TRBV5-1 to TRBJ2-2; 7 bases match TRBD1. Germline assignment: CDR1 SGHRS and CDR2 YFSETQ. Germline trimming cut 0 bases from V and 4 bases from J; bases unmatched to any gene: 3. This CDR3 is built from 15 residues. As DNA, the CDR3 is TGCGCCAGCAGCTTGGGGGACAGCTCCACCGGGGAGCTGTTTTTT. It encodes CASSLGDSSTGELFF.

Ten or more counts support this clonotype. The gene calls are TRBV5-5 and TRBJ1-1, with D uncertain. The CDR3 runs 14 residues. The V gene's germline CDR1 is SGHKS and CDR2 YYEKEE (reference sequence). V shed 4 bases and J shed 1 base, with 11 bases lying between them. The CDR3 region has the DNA TGTGCCAGCAGCCGCGACCCCCCGAACACTGAAGCTTTCTTT. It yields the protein CASSRDPPNTEAFF.

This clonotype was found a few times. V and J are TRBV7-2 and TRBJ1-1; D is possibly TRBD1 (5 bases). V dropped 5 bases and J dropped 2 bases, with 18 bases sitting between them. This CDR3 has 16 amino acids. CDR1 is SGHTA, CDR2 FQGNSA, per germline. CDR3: CASSPRMGQSNTEAFF. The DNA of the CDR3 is TGTGCCAGCAGCCCACGTATGGGGCAGTCTAACACTGAAGCTTTCTTT.

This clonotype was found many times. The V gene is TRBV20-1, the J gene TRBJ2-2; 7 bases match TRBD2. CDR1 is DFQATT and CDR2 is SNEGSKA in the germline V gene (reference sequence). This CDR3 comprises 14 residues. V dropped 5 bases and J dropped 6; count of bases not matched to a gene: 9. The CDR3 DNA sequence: TGCAGTGCTCTTGGGACTACGAGGGCCGGGGAGCTGTTTTTT. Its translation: CSALGTTRAGELFF.

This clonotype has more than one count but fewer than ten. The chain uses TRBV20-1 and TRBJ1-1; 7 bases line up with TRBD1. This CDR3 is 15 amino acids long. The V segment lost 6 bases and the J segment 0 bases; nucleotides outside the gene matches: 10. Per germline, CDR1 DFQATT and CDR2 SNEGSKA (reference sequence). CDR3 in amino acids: CSARPRTGVNTEAFF. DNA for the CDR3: TGCAGTGCCCGTCCCCGGACAGGAGTGAACACTGAAGCTTTCTTT.

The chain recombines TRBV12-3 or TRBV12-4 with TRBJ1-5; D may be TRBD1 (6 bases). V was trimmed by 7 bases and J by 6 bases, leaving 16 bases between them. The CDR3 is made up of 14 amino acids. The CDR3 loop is CASTQEGVRQPQHF. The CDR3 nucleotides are TGTGCCAGCACTCAAGAGGGGGTTCGTCAGCCCCAGCATTTT.

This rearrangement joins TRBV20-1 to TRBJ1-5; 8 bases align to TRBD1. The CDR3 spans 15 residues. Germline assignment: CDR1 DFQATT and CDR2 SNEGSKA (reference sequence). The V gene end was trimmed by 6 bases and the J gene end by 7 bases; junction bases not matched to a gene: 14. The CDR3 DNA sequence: TGCAGTGCGAGGCAAGCCTCAGGGGGCGCGCAGCCCCAGCATTTT. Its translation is CSARQASGGAQPQHF.

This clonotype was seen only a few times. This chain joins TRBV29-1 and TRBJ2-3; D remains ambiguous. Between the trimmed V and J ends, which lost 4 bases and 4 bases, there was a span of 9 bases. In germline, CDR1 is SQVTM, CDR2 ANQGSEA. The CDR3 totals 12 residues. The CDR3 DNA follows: TGCAGCGTTGGGGTGCAGGCAGATACGCAGTATTTT. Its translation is CSVGVQADTQYF.

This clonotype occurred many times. As DNA, the CDR3 is TGCAGCGTTCACGAATCTCAAGAGACCCAGTACTTC. Translation: CSVHESQETQYF. V gene TRBV29-1 combines with J gene TRBJ2-5, with D uncertain. The germline gives CDR1 SQVTM, CDR2 ANQGSEA. CDR3 length: 12 amino acids. V was clipped by 5 bases and J by 2 bases, with 9 bases between them.